The clone carrying this T cell receptor (beta chain) was detected a few times. Its antigen is currently unknown. The CDR3 spans 14 residues. V gave up 4 bases and J gave up 1 base, with 10 bases separating them. Germline-derived CDR1 and CDR2 are ENHRY and SYGVKD. These data originate in a study of blood T cells in healthy people across ages. A second PCR of roughly 7 to 11 cycles used a sample-barcoded 5' primer and a J-beta primer mix. TCRdb used MiXCR to reprocess the 5' RACE reads, holding one entry per CDR3 protein. Among approximately 770,000 distinct CDR3 sequences, roughly 60% were seen once, and the ten largest hold 22%. Findings of the study overall: Reliance upon unsorted PBMCs precluded definitive naive versus antigen-experienced comparison. Changes in expanded clonotypes were possibly confounded, as the CMV status of donors was unknown. Roughly linear age-related decline in beta diversity appeared, significant by age around 40.

This TCR was recovered from a man aged 25-40 years in good health. The J gene is TRBJ1-2, the V gene TRBV10-3; D gene uncertain. The sequenced material came from blood. The CDR3 is CAISAGVNNYGYTF. The CDR3 nucleotides read TGTGCCATCAGTGCCGGGGTCAATAACTATGGCTACACCTTC.